Listed below are T cell receptor beta chains from one sample, sequenced in a study of identical twins. From the 5' RACE reads, TCRdb called clonotypes with MiXCR, one entry per CDR3 protein. Here the sample spans approximately 220,000 distinct CDR3 sequences, under 10% being singletons. The same sample was also used in a study of yellow fever vaccine responses in identical twins.

The sample taken for sequencing was memory (CD45RO+) T cells sorted from blood. The receptors stem from a young woman in good health. Both conserved end residues are part of each CDR3. A D gene is named only where the DNA matches it firmly. Only part of the rows carry a size: once, few, many, or a class if the clone is expanded.

TGTGCCAGCAGCTCGGGGACAGGGGGCCCTCAGCAGTACTTC,CASSSGTGGPQQYF,TRBD1,.,TRBV5-5,TRBJ2-7
TGTGCCAGCAGTATGGGACAGGGCCAGCCCCAGCATTTT,CASSMGQGQPQHF,TRBD1,.,TRBV27,TRBJ1-5
TGTGCCAGCAGCGAGGGGGGCCTCTCCTACAATGAGCAGTTCTTC,CASSEGGLSYNEQFF,.,many,TRBV9,TRBJ2-1
TGTGCCAGCAGCCTCGGACAGGGTGATCTTAGGGATGAGCAGTTCTTC,CASSLGQGDLRDEQFF,TRBD1,many,TRBV5-6,TRBJ2-1
TGTGCCACCAACGGCGGGAGGAGCTCCTACGAGCAGTACTTC,CATNGGRSSYEQYF,TRBD2,.,TRBV6-1,TRBJ2-7
TGTGCCACCAGCAGAGACGGAGCAGGGTCTCGAGCTAACTATGGCTACACCTTC,CATSRDGAGSRANYGYTF,.,once,TRBV15,TRBJ1-2
TGTGCCAGCAGAAGGGTGGGGGGAATCCAAGAGACCCAGTACTTC,CASRRVGGIQETQYF,.,many,TRBV6-1,TRBJ2-5
TGTGCCAGCAGCCAAGATACAGGAGAGACCCAGTACTTC,CASSQDTGETQYF,.,many,TRBV3-1,TRBJ2-5
TGCAGTGCTAGAGTACCGGGATACCCTAACTATGGCTACACCTTC,CSARVPGYPNYGYTF,.,few,TRBV20-1,TRBJ1-2
TGTGCCAGCAGACTAGCGGGAGGTAGGGATGAGCAGTTCTTC,CASRLAGGRDEQFF,TRBD2,few,TRBV12-3/TRBV12-4,TRBJ2-1
TGCGCCAGCAGATCCCTAGAGGGCATTCAGTACTTC,CASRSLEGIQYF,.,.,TRBV5-1,TRBJ2-4
TGTGCCAGCAGCAAGGACCGGGACAGGGGTACCTACGAGCAGTACTTC,CASSKDRDRGTYEQYF,TRBD1,.,TRBV7-9,TRBJ2-7
TGCGCCAGCAGCCTTAGCGGGAGCTCCTACAATGAGCAGTTCTTC,CASSLSGSSYNEQFF,TRBD2,many,TRBV11-3,TRBJ2-1
TGTGCCAGCGGGGGACAGAAAGAGACCCAGTACTTC,CASGGQKETQYF,TRBD1,few,TRBV5-4,TRBJ2-5
TGCGCCAGCAGCCAGGATGGGTGGGGTGAGCAGTTCTTC,CASSQDGWGEQFF,.,.,TRBV4-3,TRBJ2-1
TGTGCCATCAGTGAGGGCGACAGGGTACGGGGCAATGAGCAGTTCTTC,CAISEGDRVRGNEQFF,TRBD1,few,TRBV10-3,TRBJ2-1
TGTGCCAGCAGTTTAATACTTTCAAGCACAGATACGCAGTATTTT,CASSLILSSTDTQYF,.,many,TRBV28,TRBJ2-3
TGTGCCAGCAGTCCCGGGGCCCAGTCGGCAGATACGCAGTATTTT,CASSPGAQSADTQYF,.,.,TRBV28,TRBJ2-3
TGTGCCAGCAGCTTAGGTAGGGGGACTAGCGGGGATGAGCAGTTCTTC,CASSLGRGTSGDEQFF,TRBD2,.,TRBV11-2,TRBJ2-1
TGTGCCTGGAGTGGGGACAGATACACAGATACGCAGTATTTT,CAWSGDRYTDTQYF,TRBD1,.,TRBV30,TRBJ2-3
TGTGCCAGCAACCCACTCGGGACAAACTCACCCCTCCACTTT,CASNPLGTNSPLHF,.,many,TRBV12-3/TRBV12-4,TRBJ1-6
TGTGCCACCAACGGGGGGGGGAGTGAGCAGTTCTTC,CATNGGGSEQFF,TRBD2,.,TRBV5-6,TRBJ2-1
TGCAGTGCTCCTCAGGACAGGCGGGAAGAGACCCAGTACTTC,CSAPQDRREETQYF,TRBD1,few,TRBV20-1,TRBJ2-5
TGTGCCAGCAGCCATGGGACAGGGAGAAATCAGCCCCAGCATTTT,CASSHGTGRNQPQHF,TRBD1,many,TRBV12-3/TRBV12-4,TRBJ1-5
TGTGCCAGCAGCGTCACAGGGGGAGGGGGCCAAGAGACCCAGTACTTC,CASSVTGGGGQETQYF,.,few,TRBV9,TRBJ2-5
TGCAGCGTTGAAGTCTCGGGCACAGATACGCAGTATTTT,CSVEVSGTDTQYF,.,many,TRBV29-1,TRBJ2-3
TGTGCCAGCAGCTTAAACCTGCCGGGAAACTATGGCTACACCTTC,CASSLNLPGNYGYTF,.,many,TRBV7-8,TRBJ1-2
TGCAGTGCTAGTCCGGTCAGGGCTAGCAATCAGCCCCAGCATTTT,CSASPVRASNQPQHF,.,.,TRBV20-1,TRBJ1-5
TGTGCCAGCAGCGCCGGGACAGGGAGGTCCTACGAGCAGTACTTC,CASSAGTGRSYEQYF,TRBD1,few,TRBV9,TRBJ2-7
TGCGCCAGCAGCGGCGACAGTTTGTTGGGCTACACCTTC,CASSGDSLLGYTF,.,few,TRBV5-1,TRBJ1-2
TGTGCCAGCACCTTCGTCGTGGGTAACACTGAAGCTTTCTTT,CASTFVVGNTEAFF,.,many,TRBV6-1,TRBJ1-1
TGTTCCAGCAGCGCTACAGGGAACGAGCAGTACTTC,CSSSATGNEQYF,.,few,TRBV7-9,TRBJ2-7
TGTGCCAGCAGGTCTTGGCCAAGGCCGGAGAGCTACGAGCAGTACTTC,CASRSWPRPESYEQYF,.,.,TRBV6-1,TRBJ2-7
TGTGCCAGCAGCCCCAGGACATACTATGGCTACACCTTC,CASSPRTYYGYTF,.,.,TRBV14,TRBJ1-2
TGCAGTGCTAGCAGATTCAACGACAGGGGCGAGAACTATAGCAATCAGCCCCAGCATTTT,CSASRFNDRGENYSNQPQHF,TRBD1,many,TRBV20-1,TRBJ1-5
TGCAGTGCTAGTGGGGCCTTTGCGGGGAGCTACAATGAGCAGTTCTTC,CSASGAFAGSYNEQFF,.,many,TRBV20-1,TRBJ2-1
TGCGCCAGCAGCTTGCAACAGGGCGACGAGCAGTACTTC,CASSLQQGDEQYF,.,.,TRBV5-1,TRBJ2-7
TGTGCCAGCAGCTTAGGGAAAAGCGCCGGGGAGCTGTTTTTT,CASSLGKSAGELFF,.,many,TRBV7-2,TRBJ2-2
TGCAGTGCTTTTCAATGGGACATCGAACGGAATACGCAGTATTTT,CSAFQWDIERNTQYF,.,.,TRBV20-1,TRBJ2-3
TGCGCCAGCAGCTTGGAATGGACAGGATCCGGGGAGCTGTTTTTT,CASSLEWTGSGELFF,TRBD1,.,TRBV5-1,TRBJ2-2
TGTGCCAGCAGTGAAGGGGGGACAGGGTTCGGGGAGCTGTTTTTT,CASSEGGTGFGELFF,TRBD1,few,TRBV2,TRBJ2-2
TGTGCCAGCAGTATTACTTTGGGACTAGCGGCCTCCTACGAGCAGTACTTC,CASSITLGLAASYEQYF,TRBD2,few,TRBV6-1,TRBJ2-7
TGTGCCACCAGCAGAGATCTCAGGGGGAACACTGAAGCTTTCTTT,CATSRDLRGNTEAFF,.,.,TRBV15,TRBJ1-1
TGCAGCGTTGGATGGTCGCGGGGCCCAGAGACCCAGTACTTC,CSVGWSRGPETQYF,.,many,TRBV29-1,TRBJ2-5
TGTGCCTGGAGCAGGGACTTCCAAGAGACCCAGTACTTC,CAWSRDFQETQYF,.,few,TRBV30,TRBJ2-5
TGTGCCATCAGCCCCCGGACTAGCACCGGGGAGCTGTTTTTT,CAISPRTSTGELFF,TRBD2,few,TRBV10-3,TRBJ2-2
TGTGCCAGCGGGGGGGTCCCCTTGAGTTATGGCTACACCTTC,CASGGVPLSYGYTF,.,.,TRBV28,TRBJ1-2
TGTGCCAGCAGTACGGGACTAGCGGGAGCTTACTCCTACGAGCAGTACTTC,CASSTGLAGAYSYEQYF,TRBD2,.,TRBV6-9,TRBJ2-7
TGTGCCAGCAGGCATACGGACGGAAACACCATATATTTT,CASRHTDGNTIYF,.,many,TRBV6-2/TRBV6-3,TRBJ1-3
TGTGCCAGCAGTGAAGAGGCCGGGACAGGGTCCAATGAGCAGTTCTTC,CASSEEAGTGSNEQFF,TRBD1,.,TRBV2,TRBJ2-1
TGCGCCAGCAGCTTCAACACAGATACGCAGTATTTT,CASSFNTDTQYF,.,many,TRBV5-1,TRBJ2-3
TGTGCCAGCAGTGAAAGAAATGAGCAGTTCTTC,CASSERNEQFF,.,many,TRBV25-1,TRBJ2-1